The clone carrying this TCR beta chain was found many times. Its antigen is currently unknown. This record comes from a study of Graves' ophthalmopathy and Graves' hyperthyroidism. General study results and limits: Blood was where most expanded thyroid clonotypes above 0.001 frequency also turned up.

The authors amplified TCR beta CDR3 regions, and they did so from RNA transcripts for repertoire sequencing. RT-PCR in the first round used HTBI primers; a second-round multiplex PCR followed. TCRdb processed the multiplex PCR reads anew with MiXCR; each CDR3 protein has one entry. The sample includes more than 550,000 distinct CDR3 sequences, over 40% of them seen just once. The PBMCs had their origin in around 10 ml of fresh peripheral blood. The sequenced sample consisted of peripheral blood. The receptor comes from an adult man with Graves' ophthalmopathy.

The CDR3 region has the DNA TGTGCCACCAGTGGGTCTAGCGGAAACACCGGGGAGCTGTTTTTT. It specifies CATSGSSGNTGELFF. This chain links TRBV24-1 with TRBJ2-2, with TRBD2 matching over 7 bases. The V gene end was trimmed by 5 bases and the J gene end by 2 bases; junction bases not matched to a gene: 4. CDR3 length equals 15 residues. Germline V gene sequence: CDR1 KGHDR, CDR2 SFDVKD.